These 13 T cell receptor beta chains were all obtained from the same sample, sequenced in a study of blood T cell repertoires in COVID-19. Produced via immunoSEQ multiplex PCR; TCRdb's table is partial and in-frame only. The sample consists of approximately 160,000 clones, approximately 85% of them appearing once. Sequenced sample: peripheral blood. All receptors come from a man between 60 and 75 years old who had recovered from COVID-19.

Concerning this clone: Distinct nucleotide sequences in the sample also encode this CDR3. The chain combines TRBV7-2 with TRBJ1-5, with D possibly matching TRBD1 (6 bases). This CDR3 has 15 residues. The germline gives CDR1 SGHTA, CDR2 FQGNSA. The V and J ends lost 0 bases and 3 bases respectively, with 9 bases between them. CDR3 DNA: TGTGCCAGCAGCTTAGCGGCAGGGGACAATCAGCCCCAGCATTTT. Its translation is CASSLAAGDNQPQHF.

The chain employs TRBV25-1 and TRBJ1-4, with TRBD1 as a possible D gene (5 bases). Germline lookup yields CDR1 MGHDK and CDR2 SYGVNS. The CDR3 contains 17 residues. V was shortened by 0 bases and J by 8 bases, with 19 bases between the two germline ends. The CDR3 sequence: CASSEYRGGTFDEKLFF. The CDR3 DNA reads as TGTGCCAGCAGTGAATACCGAGGAGGGACCTTTGACGAAAAACTGTTTTTT.

The V call is TRBV7-9, the J call TRBJ1-6; TRBD1 matches 8 bases. This CDR3 comprises 16 residues. The germline gives CDR1 SEHNR, CDR2 FQNEAQ (reference sequence). Germline trimming cut 4 bases from V and 4 bases from J; bases unmatched to any gene: 6. The CDR3 reads CASSSHRGSYNSPLHF. CDR3 sequence (DNA): TGTGCCAGCAGCTCCCACAGGGGGTCTTATAATTCACCCCTCCACTTT. Based on the CDR3 plus reference TRBV7-9 and TRBJ1-6, the full variable domain is DTGVSQNPRHKITKRGQNVTFRCDPISEHNRLYWYRQTLGQGPEFLTYFQNEAQLEKSRLLSDRFSAERPKGSFSTLEIQRTEQGDSAMYLCASSSHRGSYNSPLHFGNGTRLTVT.

This clone has only a few counts. The chain recombines TRBV5-5 with TRBJ1-1; TRBD1 matches 9 bases. J gave up 4 bases and V 0 bases, and 4 bases lay outside the gene matches. Germline assignment: CDR1 SGHKS and CDR2 YYEKEE (reference sequence). This CDR3 comprises 15 residues. In DNA form, the CDR3 reads TGTGCCAGCAGCTTGGCCTTGGACAGGGGCACTGAAGCTTTCTTT. Its protein is CASSLALDRGTEAFF.

The chain recombines TRBV5-4 with TRBJ2-7; D perhaps matches TRBD1 (6 bases). The CDR3 is made up of 14 amino acids. The V end was cut by 1 base, the J end by 4 bases, with 12 bases between. Germline V CDR1 and CDR2: SGHNT, YYREEE (reference sequence). The CDR3 DNA follows: TGTGCCAGCAGCTTGCAGGGGACCGAATACGAGCAGTACTTC. As protein: CASSLQGTEYEQYF.

A note on this clone: Other DNA sequences in the same sample also yield this CDR3. This rearrangement joins TRBV6-5 to TRBJ1-6, with TRBD1 as a possible D gene (5 bases). CDR1 MNHEY and CDR2 SVGAGI come from the germline V gene. V was clipped by 0 bases and J by 6 bases, with 9 bases between them. This CDR3 spans 15 amino acids. In DNA form, the CDR3 reads TGTGCCAGCAGTTACTCGGCGCAGGGTAATTCACCCCTCCACTTT. As protein: CASSYSAQGNSPLHF.

This CDR3 reads CASSTKLGTDTQYF. The CDR3 region has the DNA TGTGCCAGCAGCACCAAACTCGGCACAGATACGCAGTATTTT. This chain connects TRBV6-5 to TRBJ2-3; unclear D gene. CDR3 length: 14 amino acids. V lost 6 bases and J lost 1, with 11 bases in between. Germline values: CDR1 MNHEY, CDR2 SVGAGI.

The chain couples TRBV4-1 to TRBJ1-2; 7 nucleotides align to TRBD1. This CDR3 is built from 17 residues. V was clipped by 3 bases and J by 3 bases; unmatched bases: 13. Germline-derived CDR1 and CDR2 are MGHRA and YSYEKL. The CDR3 is CASSQEIQGRQYYGYTF. As DNA, the CDR3 is TGCGCCAGCAGCCAGGAAATACAGGGGAGGCAGTACTATGGCTACACCTTC.

The V call is TRBV6-2 or TRBV6-3, the J call TRBJ2-1; TRBD1 matches at 10 bases. CDR3 length equals 17 residues. Germline V lookup: CDR1 MNHEY, CDR2 SVGEGT. V lost 4 bases, J lost 5 bases, and 11 bases stayed unmatched. The CDR3 loop is CASSFTTTGTGDNEQFF. CDR3 nucleotides: TGTGCCAGCAGTTTTACCACAACCGGGACAGGGGACAATGAGCAGTTCTTC.

The gene calls are TRBV2 and TRBJ2-3, with 7 bases aligning to TRBD1. Per germline, CDR1 SNHLY and CDR2 FYNNEI. The CDR3 runs to 17 residues. Losses at the gene ends were 6 bases for V and 0 bases for J; bases not matched to a gene: 12. In DNA form, the CDR3 reads TGTGCCAGCAGACGGGCCCGAGGGGGCTCTAGCACAGATACGCAGTATTTT. Protein product: CASRRARGGSSTDTQYF.

The chain combines TRBV19 with TRBJ1-1, with 7 positions matching TRBD1. The CDR3 is made up of 14 amino acids. Looked up from germline, CDR1 is LNHDA and CDR2 is SQIVND (reference sequence). The V and J ends lost 3 bases and 1 base, in that order; junction bases with no gene match: 2. CDR3 in DNA: TGTGCCAGTAGTATGGGACAGCAGAACACTGAAGCTTTCTTT. Its translation is CASSMGQQNTEAFF.

The sample holds a few counts of this clone. The chain links TRBV19 to TRBJ1-2, with 9 bases lining up with TRBD1. The CDR3 loop spans 14 amino acids. V trimming: 8 bases; J trimming: 5 bases; junction bases outside the gene matches: 9. The germline V gene encodes CDR1 LNHDA and CDR2 SQIVND (reference sequence). CDR3 residues: CASLRQGEGYGYTF. The CDR3 nucleotides are TGTGCCAGTCTTCGACAGGGGGAGGGTTATGGCTACACCTTC.

The chain combines TRBV11-2 with TRBJ1-1; perhaps TRBD1 as D (6 bases). Germline V gene data show CDR1 as SGHAT and CDR2 as FQNNGV. CDR3 length equals 14 residues. V dropped 5 bases and J dropped 3 bases, with 13 bases sitting between them. CDR3 sequence reads: CASSARGGDTEAFF. The CDR3 DNA is TGTGCCAGCAGCGCCCGAGGGGGAGACACTGAAGCTTTCTTT.